Below, 4 T cell receptor beta chains from the same sample are listed, as sequenced in a study of T cell responses to AZD1222 COVID-19 vaccine (dated by TCRdb to the early 2020s). Library method: the immunoSEQ multiplex PCR assay. This is the immuneACCESS table as TCRdb keeps it, with only in-frame sequences that have V and J called. A part of the clones is gone; compared with another copy, unresolved V genes explain less than half, and the rest is unexplained. This sample comprises 75,000 to 100,000 clones, over 85% of them detected only once. The ten largest clonotypes hold roughly 13% of the sample. The label giving this sample's time point can be read as: baseline before first vaccination. The input for sequencing was peripheral blood, taken on day 0 of AZD1222 vaccination. All receptors come from an adult in good health.

This sequence joins TRBV30 and TRBJ1-1, with D unclear. This CDR3 spans 13 amino acids. Germline values: CDR1 GTSNPN, CDR2 SVGIG (reference sequence). With 2 bases removed from V and 3 bases from J, the gap between germline ends came to 10 bases. The CDR3 loop reads CAWSNRPDTEAFF. DNA for the CDR3: TGTGCCTGGAGTAACCGCCCGGACACTGAAGCTTTCTTT.

The genes are TRBV19 and TRBJ1-2; a possible D gene is TRBD1 (5 bases). This CDR3 has 15 residues. The germline V gene has CDR1 LNHDA and CDR2 SQIVND (reference sequence). Trimming took off 5 bases at V and 9 bases at J, with 22 bases between the two ends. The CDR3 DNA reads as TGTGCCAGTAGTTCAAGCCGAGGGGCCCGAGGGAGCTACACCTTC. It yields the protein CASSSSRGARGSYTF. The entire variable domain, with the rest obtained from reference TRBV19 and TRBJ1-2, is as follows: DGGITQSPKYLFRKEGQNVTLSCEQNLNHDAMYWYRQDPGQGLRLIYYSQIVNDFQKGDIAEGYSVSREKKESFPLTVTSAQKNPTAFYLCASSSSRGARGSYTFGSGTRLTVV.

The chain combines TRBV7-2 with TRBJ1-5; 12 bases agree with TRBD1. Germline V gene lookup returns CDR1 SGHTA and CDR2 FQGNSA. V shed 4 bases and J 9 bases; nucleotides not matched to a gene: 7. The CDR3 has 15 residues. The CDR3 spells CASSSGTGGVWPQHF. CDR3 DNA sequence: TGTGCCAGCAGCTCAGGGACAGGGGGCGTCTGGCCCCAGCATTTT.

This rearrangement joins TRBV13 to TRBJ2-3; D gene uncertain. Trimming pared 5 bases from V and 2 bases from J, leaving 14 bases between. The CDR3 has 15 residues. Germline-derived CDR1 and CDR2 are PRHDT and FYEKMQ (reference sequence). DNA for the CDR3: TGTGCCAGCAGCCCCCCCGACCTTTCCACAGATACGCAGTATTTT. It translates to CASSPPDLSTDTQYF. The full variable domain, rest sourced from reference TRBV13 and TRBJ2-3, is AAGVIQSPRHLIKEKRETATLKCYPIPRHDTVYWYQQGPGQDPQFLISFYEKMQSDKGSIPDRFSAQQFSDYHSELNMSSLELGDSALYFCASSPPDLSTDTQYFGPGTRLTVL.